The next 20 T cell receptor beta chains were all read from a single sample in a study of neurological immune-mediated disorders. Each CDR3 protein gets one entry after TCRdb re-called the 5' RACE reads with MiXCR. The sample comprises roughly 60,000 distinct CDR3 sequences, 3.5% of which are singletons, and around 3.1% rests with the top ten. The sequenced sample was PBMCs. Receptors originate from a woman between 25 and 40 years old with multiple sclerosis.

This clonotype was observed a handful of times. A read error is possible here, since a much larger clone lies one base away. The CDR3 does not close with the conserved phenylalanine or tryptophan, likely indicating a read error. This chain joins TRBV20-1 and TRBJ2-1; D remains ambiguous. V lost 6 bases to trimming and J lost 0 bases, with 12 bases between them. CDR1 is DFQATT, CDR2 SNEGSKA, per germline (reference sequence). The CDR3 covers 14 residues. The CDR3 sequence is CSASDLSSYNEQFC. CDR3 nucleotides: TGCAGTGCGTCTGACTTGAGCTCCTACAATGAGCAGTTCTGC.

This clonotype was seen many times. The chain recombines TRBV20-1 with TRBJ2-7; D call uncertain. CDR1 and CDR2 from the germline V gene are DFQATT and SNEGSKA (reference sequence). This CDR3 has 12 amino acids. CDR3 amino acids: CSPIVENYEQYF. The CDR3 nucleotides read TGCAGCCCCATTGTGGAAAACTACGAGCAGTACTTC.

This clonotype was detected ten times or more. The chain employs TRBV20-1 and TRBJ2-1, with 14 nucleotides matching TRBD2. This CDR3 spans 19 amino acids. V lost 0 bases, J lost 0 bases, and 7 bases stayed unmatched. In germline, CDR1 is DFQATT, CDR2 SNEGSKA (reference sequence). The CDR3 loop reads CSAREGGLAGVSSYNEQFF. The CDR3 DNA follows: TGCAGTGCTAGAGAGGGGGGACTAGCGGGAGTTAGCTCCTACAATGAGCAGTTCTTC.

Many counts were recorded for this clonotype. This rearrangement joins TRBV20-1 to TRBJ2-5; D is perhaps TRBD2 (5 bases). CDR1 and CDR2 from the germline V gene are DFQATT and SNEGSKA (reference sequence). The V end lost 5 bases, the J end lost 0 bases, and 13 bases lay between the germline ends. The CDR3 has 14 residues. Written as DNA, the CDR3 is TGCAGTGCTGGGGTTCGAGGGTACCAAGAGACCCAGTACTTC. Its protein product is CSAGVRGYQETQYF.

This clonotype has a handful of counts. This chain joins TRBV5-4 and TRBJ2-1; the D gene is possibly TRBD2 (6 bases). The germline V and J ends were trimmed by 1 base and 5 bases, with 10 bases remaining between them. From germline, CDR1 is SGHNT and CDR2 YYREEE (reference sequence). The CDR3 has 14 residues. The CDR3 sequence is CASSLTGGNNEQFF. In DNA, the CDR3 is TGTGCCAGCAGCTTGACCGGAGGGAACAATGAGCAGTTCTTC.

This clonotype was counted only a few times. One end of the junction fails to match germline, which may point to a read error. This chain uses TRBV7-2 with TRBJ1-5; 8 bases line up with TRBD1. CDR1 is SGHTA, CDR2 FQGNSA, per germline. The CDR3 has 13 amino acids. The CDR3 spells CASSGTGNQPQNF. The CDR3 region has the DNA TGTGCCAGCAGCGGGACAGGAAATCAGCCCCAGAATTTT.

This clonotype was counted at least ten times. J is TRBJ2-1 and V is TRBV12-3 or TRBV12-4, with D possibly being TRBD1 (6 bases). This CDR3 spans 13 amino acids. V was cut by 5 bases and J by 9 bases, with 14 bases left in between. The CDR3 DNA sequence: TGTGCCAGCAGTCGACAGGTTCGTGGTGAGCAGTTCTTC. Its protein product is CASSRQVRGEQFF.

This clonotype occurred many times. The rearrangement uses TRBV6-5 and TRBJ2-2; 11 positions match TRBD2. The length of the CDR3 is 18 residues. V lost 2 bases, J lost 2 bases, and 7 bases stayed unmatched. Germline assignment: CDR1 MNHEY and CDR2 SVGAGI. CDR3 DNA: TGTGCCAGCAGTTACAGCCTAGCGGGGGGACTTAACACCGGGGAGCTGTTTTTT. It is translated as CASSYSLAGGLNTGELFF.

This clonotype was found many times. This chain links TRBV28 with TRBJ2-1; 8 positions match TRBD2. This CDR3 is 16 amino acids long. V was clipped by 2 bases and J by 8 bases; unmatched bases: 11. Germline CDR1 MDHEN, CDR2 SYDVKM. The CDR3 DNA is TGTGCCAGCAGTTTAAACCCCGGGAGCGGGAGCCATGAGCAGTTCTTC. Protein product: CASSLNPGSGSHEQFF.

This clonotype has at least ten counts. The V and J genes are TRBV12-3 or TRBV12-4 and TRBJ2-7, with D possibly being TRBD1 (5 bases). This CDR3 is 14 amino acids long. V was shortened by 1 base and J by 2 bases, with 9 bases between the two germline ends. CDR3 region: CASSLGTPAYEQYF. CDR3 nucleotide sequence: TGTGCCAGCAGTTTAGGGACACCCGCCTACGAGCAGTACTTC.

This clonotype was detected ten times or more. This CDR3 is CASSLWTGEHEQYF. CDR3 bases: TGTGCCAGCAGCTTGTGGACAGGGGAACACGAGCAGTACTTC. V is TRBV11-1 and J is TRBJ2-7; 9 positions match TRBD1. Trimming removed 3 bases from V and 5 bases from J; junction bases left unmatched: 5. This CDR3 region has 14 residues. The germline V gene has CDR1 SGHAT and CDR2 FQDESV (reference sequence).

Notes on this clonotype: An end of the junction does not agree with germline; a read error may underlie this. The chain links TRBV5-6 to TRBJ1-5, with TRBD1 as a possible D gene (6 bases). The CDR3 has 17 residues. CDR1 and CDR2 (germline): SGHDT, YYEEEE. The CDR3 bases are TGTGCCAGCAGCTTCCCGGACAGAGGCCGTAGCAATCAGCCCCAGAATTTT. This encodes CASSFPDRGRSNQPQNF.

This clonotype occurred many times. The genes are TRBV3-1 and TRBJ2-3; TRBD2 aligns across 10 bases. The CDR3 is 16 amino acids. V shed 1 base and J 8 bases; nucleotides not matched to a gene: 9. Germline V gene sequence: CDR1 LGHDT, CDR2 YNNKEL (reference sequence). CDR3 amino acids: CASSQVTSGADPTQYF. CDR3 nucleotides: TGTGCCAGCAGCCAAGTTACTAGCGGGGCCGACCCTACGCAGTATTTT.

This clonotype was observed at least ten times. The V and J genes are TRBV7-2 and TRBJ2-3, with unresolved D. This CDR3 region has 15 residues. Per the germline V gene, CDR1 is SGHTA and CDR2 is FQGNSA. V lost 3 bases to trimming and J lost 0 bases, with 10 bases between them. CDR3 in amino acids: CASSFIGPSTDTQYF. Written as DNA, the CDR3 is TGTGCCAGCAGCTTTATCGGCCCAAGCACAGATACGCAGTATTTT.

As to this clonotype: This clone may be a read error of a much larger clone one base away. The genes are TRBV4-1 and TRBJ2-3; tentatively, D is TRBD1 or TRBD2 (5 bases each). The CDR3 is 13 residues long. V was cut by 6 bases and J by 4 bases, with 11 bases left in between. Germline-derived CDR1 and CDR2 are MGHRA and YSYEKL. CDR3 in amino acids: CASRGDTSDTQYF. In nucleotides, the CDR3 is TGCGCCAGCAGGGGGGATACCTCAGATACGCAGTATTTT.

This clonotype was recorded many times. The chain joins TRBV11-2 to TRBJ1-4; D is unresolved. The CDR3 has 14 amino acids. The germline gives CDR1 SGHAT, CDR2 FQNNGV. The V end was cut by 2 bases, the J end by 5 bases, with 9 bases between. This CDR3 reads CASSLTSGNEKLFF. DNA for the CDR3: TGTGCCAGCAGCTTAACGTCGGGAAATGAAAAACTGTTTTTT.

This clonotype came up many times. The chain links TRBV6-4 to TRBJ2-5; perhaps TRBD2 as D (6 bases). Per germline, CDR1 MRHNA and CDR2 SNTAGT. CDR3 size: 14 residues. Trimming left V 8 bases short and J 3 bases short, with 16 bases between. The CDR3 sequence is CASRRGAKKETQYF. CDR3 coding DNA: TGTGCCAGCCGGCGCGGGGCGAAGAAAGAGACCCAGTACTTC.

The sample holds many counts of this clonotype. The rearrangement uses TRBV2 and TRBJ1-5; D possibly corresponds to TRBD1 (5 bases). Germline lookup yields CDR1 SNHLY and CDR2 FYNNEI. V shed 8 bases and J shed 1 base, with 15 bases lying between them. The CDR3 contains 15 residues. CDR3 coding DNA: TGTGCCAGCGTAGAGGGGCTGGAGAGCAATCAGCCCCAGCATTTT. Translating it yields CASVEGLESNQPQHF. The variable domain in full, with the rest retrieved from reference TRBV2 and TRBJ1-5, is EPEVTQTPSHQVTQMGQEVILRCVPISNHLYFYWYRQILGQKVEFLVSFYNNEISEKSEIFDDQFSVERPDGSNFTLKIRSTKLEDSAMYFCASVEGLESNQPQHFGDGTRLSIL.

The sample holds many counts of this clonotype. CDR3 sequence reads: CSATLGPGASAFSYNEQFF. The DNA of the CDR3 is TGCAGTGCAACCCTTGGGCCTGGGGCTAGCGCATTTTCCTACAATGAGCAGTTCTTC. This chain joins TRBV20-1 and TRBJ2-1; TRBD2 might be the D (6 bases). CDR1 is DFQATT, CDR2 SNEGSKA, per germline (reference sequence). The CDR3 totals 19 residues. Trimming took off 6 bases at V and 1 base at J, with 28 bases between the two ends.

This clonotype was counted ten times or more. The chain joins TRBV28 to TRBJ2-1, with 10 positions matching TRBD2. The trim removed 7 bases at V and 6 bases at J, leaving 9 bases unmatched. CDR3 size: 15 residues. Germline CDR1 MDHEN, CDR2 SYDVKM. CDR3 in amino acids: CASKLAGVVVNEQFF. CDR3 DNA: TGTGCCAGCAAGCTAGCGGGAGTCGTCGTCAATGAGCAGTTCTTC.